Shown below are 22 T cell receptor beta chains from a single sample sequenced in a study of cytomegalovirus exposure and HLA in healthy donors. Primers included in the PCR were 60 Vbeta and 13 Jbeta primers. Profiling relied on immunoSEQ multiplex PCR, and the TCRdb table lists in-frame clones only, not all of them. The sample lists about 140,000 clones; approximately 83% were seen once. Sequences were obtained from PBMCs. These receptors were obtained from a male donor in good health and CMV-seronegative.

The rearrangement joins TRBV5-6 to TRBJ1-2, with 7 bases fitting TRBD1. The CDR3 totals 15 residues. V shed 5 bases, J shed 4 bases, and the junction held 11 bases outside the gene matches. Germline V gene lookup returns CDR1 SGHDT and CDR2 YYEEEE. The CDR3 protein is CASREHHRGAYGYTF. In DNA form, the CDR3 reads TGTGCCAGCAGGGAGCACCACAGGGGTGCCTATGGCTACACCTTC.

This chain connects TRBV7-6 to TRBJ2-5; a possible D gene is TRBD1 (5 bases). The V gene's germline CDR1 is SGHVS and CDR2 FNYEAQ. V shed 4 bases and J shed 1 base, with 10 bases lying between them. This CDR3 contains 14 residues. The CDR3 nucleotides are TGTGCCAGCAGCTGGACACCCGGCCAAGAGACCCAGTACTTC. Translation gives CASSWTPGQETQYF.

The chain uses TRBV9 and TRBJ1-2, with 8 nucleotides matching TRBD1. The CDR3 extends over 13 amino acids. Germline V gene lookup returns CDR1 SGDLS and CDR2 YYNGEE. Trimming took 1 base from V and 8 from J; bases not matched to a gene: 4. The CDR3 DNA is TGTGCCAGCAGCGTAACGTCAGGGGGCGGCTACACCTTC. It specifies CASSVTSGGGYTF.

This chain uses TRBV5-5 with TRBJ2-3; a weak D match, TRBD1 (5 bases). Germline assignment: CDR1 SGHKS and CDR2 YYEKEE (reference sequence). Trimming shortened V by 2 bases and J by 2 bases, and 9 bases separated the two germline ends. There are 14 residues in the CDR3. CDR3 residues: CASSFSRDTDTQYF. As DNA, the CDR3 is TGTGCCAGCAGCTTTTCCAGGGACACAGATACGCAGTATTTT.

Only a few counts were recorded for this clone. The chain has TRBV30 and TRBJ1-2; D remains ambiguous. Trimming cost V 0 bases and J 13 bases, with 18 bases left between them. CDR3 size: 13 residues. The germline V gene has CDR1 GTSNPN and CDR2 SVGIG (reference sequence). CDR3 nucleotides: TGTGCCTGGAGTGTAAGCGATGAGGGCCAGGCCACCTTC. Its protein is CAWSVSDEGQATF.

The chain recombines TRBV19 with TRBJ2-1, with 11 bases that match TRBD1. This CDR3 is built from 12 residues. Germline CDR1 LNHDA, CDR2 SQIVND (reference sequence). V shed 10 bases and J 7 bases; nucleotides not matched to a gene: 3. The CDR3 reads CATGQGANEQFF. CDR3 sequence (DNA): TGTGCCACCGGACAGGGGGCGAATGAGCAGTTCTTC. The complete variable domain, with remaining parts taken from reference TRBV19 and TRBJ2-1, reads DGGITQSPKYLFRKEGQNVTLSCEQNLNHDAMYWYRQDPGQGLRLIYYSQIVNDFQKGDIAEGYSVSREKKESFPLTVTSAQKNPTAFYLCATGQGANEQFFGPGTRLTVL.

This chain joins TRBV19 and TRBJ2-1; D gene uncertain. This CDR3 comprises 15 residues. V lost 5 bases and J lost 0, with 11 bases in between. The germline V gene has CDR1 LNHDA and CDR2 SQIVND (reference sequence). The CDR3 sequence: CASSASGSSYNEQFF. In DNA form, the CDR3 reads TGTGCCAGTAGTGCCTCCGGGTCCTCCTACAATGAGCAGTTCTTC.

This clone was counted only a few times. The chain links TRBV7-6 to TRBJ1-1; D uncertain. Trimming removed 5 bases from V and 3 bases from J, with 7 bases in between. The CDR3 length is 12 residues. The germline CDR1 and CDR2 sequences are SGHVS and FNYEAQ. The CDR3 DNA is TGTGCCAGCAGCCCCCTCCACACTGAAGCTTTCTTT. This encodes CASSPLHTEAFF.

This chain links TRBV9 with TRBJ2-5; 9 nucleotides line up with TRBD1. V was clipped by 3 bases and J by 5 bases; unmatched bases: 8. The germline V gene has CDR1 SGDLS and CDR2 YYNGEE. This CDR3 contains 15 residues. In nucleotides, the CDR3 is TGTGCCAGCAGCGAATGGACAGGGGAGGGGGAGACCCAGTACTTC. Translation gives CASSEWTGEGETQYF.

The rearrangement links TRBV4-3 to TRBJ2-1; 8 nucleotides agree with TRBD2. The ends lost 0 bases at V and 7 bases at J; junction bases unmatched: 14. CDR1 is LGHNA and CDR2 is YSLEER in the germline V gene. This CDR3 is built from 18 residues. For the CDR3, the DNA is TGCGCCAGCAGCCAAGATTTTCCCTCTGTGGAGCGGGAGAATGAGCAGTTCTTC. Translating gives CASSQDFPSVERENEQFF.

Worth noting for this clone: At one end the junction does not follow the germline gene, possibly because of a read error. The chain links TRBV5-4 to TRBJ2-1; D uncertain. The germline V gene has CDR1 SGHNT and CDR2 YYREEE (reference sequence). CDR3 size: 15 residues. CDR3 loop: CASSLGLVTYNEQLF. As DNA, the CDR3 is TGTGCCAGCAGCTTGGGGCTAGTCACCTACAATGAGCAGCTCTTC.

The chain uses TRBV9 and TRBJ2-2; 7 nucleotides agree with TRBD2. The J segment lost 2 bases and the V segment lost 1 base, leaving 8 bases of the junction unmatched. The CDR3 has 17 residues. Germline V gene data show CDR1 as SGDLS and CDR2 as YYNGEE. CDR3 loop: CASSVSSSGLNTGELFF. The CDR3 coding sequence is TGTGCCAGCAGCGTATCCTCTAGCGGACTTAACACCGGGGAGCTGTTTTTT.

V usage is TRBV6-5 and J usage is TRBJ2-5; maybe TRBD2 (6 bases). The CDR3 has 13 residues. V was shortened by 7 bases and J by 5 bases, with 14 bases between the two germline ends. Germline-derived CDR1 and CDR2 are MNHEY and SVGAGI. The chain's CDR3 is CASIGLASETQYF. The CDR3 DNA reads TGTGCCAGCATAGGGCTAGCGAGTGAGACCCAGTACTTC.

This clone has a single count. In the same sample, other DNA sequences code for this CDR3. The chain carries TRBV6-5 and TRBJ2-6; TRBD1 is a possible D gene (5 bases). The CDR3 sequence is 15 residues long. Trimming shortened V by 2 bases and J by 1 base, and 6 bases separated the two germline ends. Germline V CDR1 and CDR2: MNHEY, SVGAGI. As DNA, the CDR3 is TGTGCCAGCAGTTACAGGGGATCTGGGGCCAACGTCCTGACTTTC. Protein: CASSYRGSGANVLTF.

The chain uses TRBV29-1 and TRBJ2-3; 13 bases match TRBD2. Germline V gives CDR1 SQVTM, CDR2 ANQGSEA. The CDR3 has 14 amino acids. The ends lost 8 bases at V and 3 bases at J; junction bases unmatched: 5. This CDR3 reads CSTGLAGATDTQYF. The DNA for the CDR3 is TGCAGCACAGGACTAGCGGGAGCTACAGATACGCAGTATTTT.

This clone turned up a few times. This chain uses TRBV19 with TRBJ2-7; 7 bases are shared with TRBD1. The V gene end was trimmed by 4 bases and the J gene end by 9 bases; junction bases not matched to a gene: 9. The CDR3 has 13 residues. Germline V lookup: CDR1 LNHDA, CDR2 SQIVND (reference sequence). As DNA, the CDR3 is TGTGCCAGTAGTACCCCGACAGGGTCGGGGCAGTACTTC. Translation gives CASSTPTGSGQYF.

This chain joins TRBV7-2 and TRBJ2-7; D might be TRBD2 (5 bases). The V and J ends lost 1 base and 0 bases respectively, with 7 bases between them. This CDR3 is built from 14 residues. Germline V gives CDR1 SGHTA, CDR2 FQGNSA. CDR3 in amino acids: CASSLVGDSYEQYF. As DNA, the CDR3 is TGTGCCAGCAGCTTAGTGGGAGACTCCTACGAGCAGTACTTC.

This chain links TRBV19 with TRBJ1-2, with D unresolved. This CDR3 region has 13 residues. Germline CDR1 is LNHDA and CDR2 is SQIVND (reference sequence). V was cut by 3 bases and J by 4 bases, with 9 bases left in between. CDR3 residues: CASSIEGGYGYTF. CDR3 in DNA: TGTGCCAGTAGTATCGAGGGTGGCTATGGCTACACCTTC.

V usage is TRBV27 and J usage is TRBJ1-1, with a tentative D call TRBD1 (6 bases). The CDR3 runs 14 residues. Germline-derived CDR1 and CDR2 are MNHEY and SMNVEV (reference sequence). V was pared by 5 bases and J by 4 bases, with 14 bases between. The CDR3: CASSRGGGGTEAFF. DNA for the CDR3: TGTGCCAGCAGTAGAGGGGGGGGAGGCACTGAAGCTTTCTTT.

V is TRBV29-1 and J is TRBJ2-7; D is unresolved. CDR3 length equals 13 residues. Germline CDR1 is SQVTM and CDR2 is ANQGSEA. V lost 4 bases, J lost 3 bases, and 13 bases lay in between. The CDR3 region has the DNA TGCAGCGTTGGGAACGGGTTGCTCTACGAGCAGTACTTC. It is translated as CSVGNGLLYEQYF.

The V gene is TRBV6-1, the J gene TRBJ2-2, with a weak D call TRBD2 (5 bases). CDR1 is MNHNS, CDR2 SASEGT, per germline. The length of the CDR3 is 13 residues. The V end lost 8 bases, the J end lost 2 bases, and 9 bases lay between the germline ends. CDR3 bases: TGTGCCAGCGAGGGAATCAACACCGGGGAGCTGTTTTTT. Protein product: CASEGINTGELFF.

The rearrangement joins TRBV4-1 to TRBJ2-7; possibly TRBD2 for D (6 bases). This CDR3 spans 13 amino acids. The germline CDR1 and CDR2 sequences are MGHRA and YSYEKL. V was cut by 5 bases and J by 2 bases, with 10 bases left in between. CDR3 coding DNA: TGCGCCAGCAGCAGAGTAGCGGCCTACGAGCAGTACTTC. It specifies CASSRVAAYEQYF.